This TCR beta chain came from a study of cytomegalovirus exposure and HLA in healthy donors. Overall study results and limits: In a later analysis, TCR beta V- and J-gene trimming was associated with a missense DCLRE1C variant. Across donors, sequencing depth was assumed by presence/absence analyses to be roughly uniform. Rarity characterized most TCR sequences, yet some public TCRs appeared in many donors. Previous analysis showed most TCR beta V segments were productive about 87% or about 30% of the time.

Use of 60 Vbeta and 13 Jbeta primers characterized the PCR. Data came from immunoSEQ multiplex PCR; TCRdb stores just in-frame clones and leaves some out. The sample consists of more than 150,000 clones, 84% of them appearing once. The ends were cut back, 6 bases at V and 8 bases at J, with 13 bases in the middle. In germline, CDR1 is SQVTM, CDR2 ANQGSEA. The CDR3 is 11 amino acids. Of note for this clone: The target antigen is unknown.

The chain combines TRBV29-1 with TRBJ1-2, with D unclear. This receptor was taken from a girl aged 2 to 9 in good health and CMV-seropositive. Sequenced input: PBMCs. The CDR3 loop reads CSVSRSCGYTF. CDR3 DNA: TGCAGCGTATCTAGGTCATGCGGCTACACCTTC.